The rows below give T cell receptor beta chains drawn from one sample of a study of shared clonotypes between healthy human individuals. This table comes from immunoSEQ multiplex PCR, and its TCRdb copy is limited to in-frame clones, with some not included. The data show around 450,000 clones, about four fifths seen once. Sequenced material: PBMCs. The receptor source for this set is a woman aged 40 to 50 in good health. Some clones in this sample may be carry-over from other donors' samples. Both conserved end residues are part of each CDR3. A D gene is named only where the DNA matches it firmly. Some rows have no size entry. The others give once, few or many, or a class for an expanded clone.

TRBJ2-1	few	.	TRBV11-3	TGTGCCAGCAGTAAAACTAGGGAGGCGTACAATGAGCAGTTCTTC	CASSKTREAYNEQFF
TRBJ2-3	once	TRBD2	TRBV5-1	TGCGCCAGCAGCTCCCATACTAGCGCTGGCACAGATACGCAGTATTTT	CASSSHTSAGTDTQYF
TRBJ2-3	.	TRBD2	TRBV2	TGTGCCAGCAGGCGGGACTACACAGATACGCAGTATTTT	CASRRDYTDTQYF
TRBJ2-2	.	.	TRBV27	TGTGCCAGCAGTTTATCTCTTACTTACACCGGGGAGCTGTTTTTT	CASSLSLTYTGELFF
TRBJ2-6	.	TRBD2	TRBV2	TGTGCCAGCAGTGGGGGGACTAGCGGGAGACCTGGGGCCAACGTCCTGACTTTC	CASSGGTSGRPGANVLTF
TRBJ2-3	.	.	TRBV5-6	TGTGCCAGCAGCTTGGTTCCAAACACAGATACGCAGTATTTT	CASSLVPNTDTQYF
TRBJ2-1	once	.	TRBV6-1	TGTGCCAGCAGTAAGTACAATGAGCAGTTCTTC	CASSKYNEQFF
TRBJ2-2	once	.	TRBV25-1	TGTGCCAGCAGTGAATTCGGCAGGGAGAACACCGGGGAGCTGTTTTTT	CASSEFGRENTGELFF
TRBJ1-2	.	.	TRBV11-1	TGTGCCAGCAGCCGCACCTCAGGGTTCTATGGCTACACCTTC	CASSRTSGFYGYTF
TRBJ2-3	once	.	TRBV5-1	TGCGCCAGCAGCTCCGCCTCTAGCGCAAGCACAGATACGCAGTATTTT	CASSSASSASTDTQYF
TRBJ2-2	.	.	TRBV30	TGTGCCTGGAGATTAGGCGTAGTCACCGGGGAGCTGTTTTTT	CAWRLGVVTGELFF
TRBJ1-5	.	.	TRBV6-5	TGTGCCAGCAGCGACTTGAGGAATCAGCCCCAGCATTTT	CASSDLRNQPQHF